Below, 3 T cell receptor beta chains from the same sample are listed, as sequenced in a study of T cells in women clearing cervical HPV infection. Clones were read by immunoSEQ multiplex PCR, and TCRdb kept only the in-frame ones, dropping some. Seen in this sample are 25,000 to 35,000 clones; the ten most common clones hold approximately 3%. The specimen sequenced was blood buffy coat. These receptors all come from a woman aged 18-70 years with a cervical HPV16 infection that either progressed to CIN3+ or cleared (not recorded which).

With respect to this clone: The CDR3 end lies 3 residues beyond the end of the read and is filled in from the germline J gene. The rearrangement uses TRBV19 and TRBJ1-1; weak D call: TRBD1 (5 bases). V was pared by 3 bases and J by 6 bases, with 11 bases between. The CDR3 totals 13 residues. Germline V gene data show CDR1 as LNHDA and CDR2 as SQIVND (reference sequence). The CDR3 reads CASSINRGAEAFF. Incomplete CDR3 DNA: TGTGCCAGTAGTATTAACCGGGGGGCTGAA.

According to its frequency, this clone is medium-sized. Read data end 3 residues before the CDR3 end; the end is taken from the germline J gene. The gene calls are TRBV4-2 and TRBJ2-1; 14 bases fit TRBD2. Unmatched junction bases numbered 5, after V lost 1 base and J lost 6 bases. This CDR3 region has 17 residues. Germline CDR1 LGHNA, CDR2 YNFKEQ. Partial CDR3 DNA: TGTGCCAGCAGCCAAGGACTAGCGGGAGGGCCGATCAATGAG. Translated, it gives CASSQGLAGGPINE. In full, the CDR3 is CASSQGLAGGPINEQFF.

A remark on this clone: Coverage ceases 3 residues before the CDR3 finishes, and the germline J gene fills in the end. This chain connects TRBV6-1 to TRBJ2-2; 7 bases map to TRBD1. This CDR3 comprises 17 residues. Losses at the gene ends were 1 base for V and 6 bases for J; bases not matched to a gene: 11. Germline CDR1 and CDR2: MNHNS and SASEGT. The CDR3 loop is CASSEVWYRGSSGELFF. The CDR3 DNA, read in part, is TGTGCCAGCAGTGAAGTATGGTACAGGGGCTCGTCCGGGGAG.